This T cell receptor beta chain stems from a study of T-cell memory formation after mild COVID-19. On the study more broadly: Most TCR clusters belonged to a single donor.

This clonotype has just a few counts. TCRdb ran MiXCR on the 5' RACE reads and lists one entry per CDR3 protein. This sample carries roughly 89,000 distinct CDR3 sequences, more than 10% of them seen once, and the ten largest clones take about 27%. The CDR3 totals 14 residues. V was clipped by 8 bases and J by 7 bases, with 20 bases between them. The sequence was collected from an adult woman who had mild COVID-19 (a few samples of this study predate the infection). Cell type and time point are not known. The chain combines TRBV12-3 or TRBV12-4 with TRBJ1-1; D perhaps matches TRBD1 (6 bases). The sequencing input was PBMCs or a T cell subset sorted from them (not recorded which). CDR3 amino acids: CASLSGTRDFEAFF. The CDR3 nucleotides read TGTGCCAGCCTCTCGGGGACAAGGGATTTTGAAGCTTTCTTT.